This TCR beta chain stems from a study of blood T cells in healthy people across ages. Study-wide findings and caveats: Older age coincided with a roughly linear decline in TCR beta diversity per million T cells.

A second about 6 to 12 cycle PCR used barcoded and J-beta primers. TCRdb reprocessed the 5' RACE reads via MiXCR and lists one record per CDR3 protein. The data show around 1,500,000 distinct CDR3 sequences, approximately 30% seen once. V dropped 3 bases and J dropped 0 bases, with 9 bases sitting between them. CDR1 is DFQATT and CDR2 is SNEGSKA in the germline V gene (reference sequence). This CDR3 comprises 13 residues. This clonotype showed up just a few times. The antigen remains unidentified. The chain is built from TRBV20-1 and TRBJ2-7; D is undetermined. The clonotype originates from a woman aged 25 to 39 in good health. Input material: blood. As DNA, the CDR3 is TGCAGTGCTAGGGAATGGGACTCCTACGAGCAGTACTTC. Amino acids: CSAREWDSYEQYF.